Below, one TCR beta chain is given with its context. Looked up from germline, CDR1 is SGHDN and CDR2 is FVKESK. CDR3 length: 11 residues. With 4 bases removed from V and 10 bases from J, the gap between germline ends came to 8 bases. Generated by immunoSEQ multiplex PCR, the TCRdb table keeps only in-frame clones and is missing some. The sample yields tens of thousands of clones, about 89% seen once. This sample is drawn from a study of OX40 agonist ivuxolimab in advanced cancers. Study-level background: A partial response was reached by three patients: one with hepatocellular carcinoma and two with cutaneous melanoma.

This specimen was CD4+ or CD8+ T cells sorted from blood, taken in a trial of the OX40 agonist ivuxolimab. The V call is TRBV14, the J call TRBJ2-1; the D gene could be TRBD1 or TRBD2 (5 bases each). This TCR derives from an adult with an advanced solid tumor such as melanoma, head and neck, liver or kidney cancer. CDR3 nucleotides: TGTGCCAGCAGCCTCGGGGCAGAGCAGTTCTTC. Encoded protein: CASSLGAEQFF.